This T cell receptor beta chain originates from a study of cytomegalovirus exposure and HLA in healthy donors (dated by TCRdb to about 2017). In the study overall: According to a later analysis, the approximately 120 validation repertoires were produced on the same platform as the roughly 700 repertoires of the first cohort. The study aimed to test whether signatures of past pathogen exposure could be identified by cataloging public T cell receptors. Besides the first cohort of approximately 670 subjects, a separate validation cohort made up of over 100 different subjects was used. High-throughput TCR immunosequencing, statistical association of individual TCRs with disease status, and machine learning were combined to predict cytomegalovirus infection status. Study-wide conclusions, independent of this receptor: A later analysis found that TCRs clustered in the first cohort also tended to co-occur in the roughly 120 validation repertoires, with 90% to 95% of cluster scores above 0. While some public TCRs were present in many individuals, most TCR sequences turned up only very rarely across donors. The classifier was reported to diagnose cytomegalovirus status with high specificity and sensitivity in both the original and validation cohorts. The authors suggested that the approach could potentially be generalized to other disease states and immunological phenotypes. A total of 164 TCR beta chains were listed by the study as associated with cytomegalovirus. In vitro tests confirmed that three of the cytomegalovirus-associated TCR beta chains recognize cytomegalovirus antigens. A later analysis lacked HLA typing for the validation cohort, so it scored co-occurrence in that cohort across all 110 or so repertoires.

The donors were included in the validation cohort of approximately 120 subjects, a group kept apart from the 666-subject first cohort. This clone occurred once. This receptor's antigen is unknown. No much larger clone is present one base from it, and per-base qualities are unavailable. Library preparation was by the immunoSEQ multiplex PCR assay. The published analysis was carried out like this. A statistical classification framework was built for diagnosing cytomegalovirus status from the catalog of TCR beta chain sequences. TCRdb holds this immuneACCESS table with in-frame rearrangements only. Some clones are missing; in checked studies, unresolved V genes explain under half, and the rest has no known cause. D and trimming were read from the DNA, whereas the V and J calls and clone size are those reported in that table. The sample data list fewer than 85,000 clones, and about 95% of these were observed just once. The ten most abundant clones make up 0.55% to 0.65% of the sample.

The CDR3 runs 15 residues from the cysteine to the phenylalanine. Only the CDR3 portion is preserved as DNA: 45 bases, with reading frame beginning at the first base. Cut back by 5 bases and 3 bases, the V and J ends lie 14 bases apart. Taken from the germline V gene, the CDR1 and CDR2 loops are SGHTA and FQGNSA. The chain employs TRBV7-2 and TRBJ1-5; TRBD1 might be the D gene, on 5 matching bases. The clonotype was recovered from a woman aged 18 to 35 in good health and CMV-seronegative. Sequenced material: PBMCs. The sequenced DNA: TGTGCCAGCAGCGACAGCGACAGATTCAATCAGCCCCAGCATTTT. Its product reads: CASSDSDRFNQPQHF.